This T cell receptor beta chain was found in a study of PD-L1 blockade in urothelial cancer. At the level of the study: From 0 to 3 prior chemotherapy regimens had been given to the patients.

This clone was recorded only once. The germline V gene encodes CDR1 KGHSH and CDR2 LQKENI. This CDR3 is built from 16 residues. V lost 7 bases to trimming and J lost 3 bases, with 21 bases between them. Using immunoSEQ multiplex PCR, the repertoire was profiled, and TCRdb retains in-frame clones only, with some absent. There are 90,000 to 120,000 clones in the sample; about 90% occur only once, and under 0.95% lies in the top ten. Pretreatment and on-treatment blood mononuclear cell samples were taken, totaling between 1 and 8 time points per patient. The sample was PBMCs, taken around atezolizumab (anti-PD-L1) treatment. The chain carries TRBV18 and TRBJ1-1; the D is unclear. The receptor was isolated from a woman of 80 years or more with urothelial cancer. The CDR3 sequence is CASLRSGSLADTEAFF. For the CDR3, the DNA is TGTGCCAGCTTACGCTCAGGATCGTTGGCCGACACTGAAGCTTTCTTT. The full variable domain, completed using reference TRBV18 and TRBJ1-1, is NAGVMQNPRHLVRRRGQEARLRCSPMKGHSHVYWYRQLPEEGLKFMVYLQKENIIDESGMPKERFSAEFPKEGPSILRIQQVVRGDSAAYFCASLRSGSLADTEAFFGQGTRLTVV.